This T cell receptor (beta chain) was recovered during a study of response to subunit inactivated influenza vaccine. General study results and limits: Few additional T cells are recruited per seasonal influenza vaccination, authors suggested.

The ends lost 5 bases at V and 6 bases at J; junction bases unmatched: 8. Germline assignment: CDR1 DFQATT and CDR2 SNEGSKA (reference sequence). The CDR3 runs to 14 residues. One entry per CDR3 protein results from TCRdb running MiXCR on the RT-PCR reads. The sample has around 540,000 distinct CDR3 sequences, about 12% seen once. This clonotype was recorded many times. What it binds is not known. This TCR derives from a man in his forties or fifties who received an inactivated influenza vaccine. Material: PBMCs from blood, obtained on the day of vaccination. The chain uses TRBV20-1 and TRBJ2-5, with TRBD2 identical over 11 bases. The CDR3 bases are TGCAGTGCTCCAATAGCGGGAGGGTCGAAGACCCAGTACTTC. As protein: CSAPIAGGSKTQYF.